This T cell receptor beta chain is from a study of early stage breast cancer tumors. Some clones are missing from TCRdb's copy, which holds only in-frame ones; the method was immunoSEQ multiplex PCR. The sample lists approximately 48,000 clones, approximately 90% seen once, with around 5% in the top ten. The CDR3 totals 17 residues. Trimming removed 2 bases at V and 4 bases at J, with 20 bases between. Germline CDR1 LNHDA, CDR2 SQIVND (reference sequence). The clonotype originates from a person aged 70 to 80 with breast cancer. Sequences were obtained from blood. The rearrangement uses TRBV19 and TRBJ1-2; D remains ambiguous. CDR3 sequence (DNA): TGTGCCAGTAGTATAATGGGTGCGGTCCAGGAGGGCTATGGCTACACCTTC. It specifies CASSIMGAVQEGYGYTF.